These 26 T cell receptor beta chains originate from one sample sequenced in a study of siplizumab effects on memory and regulatory T cells. These receptors have no known antigen. Coculturing was carried out on the mixed lymphocyte reaction cells. It lasted six to seven days and was done at 37°C. Generated by immunoSEQ multiplex PCR, the TCRdb table keeps only in-frame clones and is missing some. This table holds fewer than 25,000 clones, roughly two fifths found once. Sequenced: CFSE-low (dividing) CD4+ T cells sorted from an allogeneic mixed lymphocyte reaction. These TCRs come from a human donor in good health; the cells came from an allogeneic mixed lymphocyte reaction. Some clones in this sample may be carry-over from other donors' samples.

In this sample, this clone turned up many times. The junction shows a germline mismatch at one end, possibly a read error. The chain carries TRBV11-2 and TRBJ2-2; D is undetermined. This CDR3 contains 13 residues. Per the germline V gene, CDR1 is SGHAT and CDR2 is FQNNGV. CDR3 region: CASSLENTGELFF. In DNA, the CDR3 is TGTGCCAGCAGCCTAGAGAACACCGGGGAGCTGTTTTTT.

This clone came up many times. The chain joins TRBV25-1 to TRBJ1-2, with D unclear. Germline V lookup: CDR1 MGHDK, CDR2 SYGVNS. Trimming pared 2 bases from V and 4 bases from J, leaving 5 bases between. This CDR3 region has 12 residues. This chain's CDR3 is CASSEGLYGYTF. The CDR3 nucleotides are TGTGCCAGCAGTGAAGGGCTCTATGGCTACACCTTC.

This clone occurred a few times. V is TRBV30 and J is TRBJ2-7, with TRBD2 matching over 7 bases. V trimming: 1 base; J trimming: 3 bases; junction bases outside the gene matches: 3. The CDR3 sequence is 13 residues long. Germline V CDR1 and CDR2: GTSNPN, SVGIG (reference sequence). This CDR3 reads CAWSGGLNYEQYF. Here the CDR3 DNA reads TGTGCCTGGAGTGGGGGACTAAACTACGAGCAGTACTTC.

This clone was found a few times. The V and J genes are TRBV7-8 and TRBJ2-7, with D possibly being TRBD2 (6 bases). The germline V gene encodes CDR1 SGHVS and CDR2 FQNEAQ. The CDR3 totals 18 residues. V lost 2 bases to trimming and J lost 1 base, with 21 bases between them. The CDR3 spells CASSLTLGRRDVSYEQYF. DNA for the CDR3: TGTGCCAGCAGCTTAACGCTGGGGCGGCGGGACGTATCCTACGAGCAGTACTTC.

In its sample, this clone was seen once. V is TRBV7-9 and J is TRBJ2-1; 7 bases align to TRBD2. The CDR3 length is 14 residues. CDR1 SEHNR and CDR2 FQNEAQ come from the germline V gene (reference sequence). V dropped 3 bases and J dropped 6; count of bases not matched to a gene: 5. CDR3 nucleotide sequence: TGTGCCAGCAGCTTTACCGGGAGGTTCAATGAGCAGTTCTTC. This translates into CASSFTGRFNEQFF.

This clone was counted at least ten times. V is TRBV7-9 and J is TRBJ2-7, with a possible D match to TRBD2 (5 bases). The CDR3 consists of 15 residues. Trimming pared 2 bases from V and 2 bases from J, leaving 13 bases between. Germline assignment: CDR1 SEHNR and CDR2 FQNEAQ (reference sequence). Here the CDR3 reads CASSLMPSPTYEQYF. CDR3 DNA sequence: TGTGCCAGCAGCTTAATGCCTAGCCCTACCTACGAGCAGTACTTC. Complete variable domain (other parts from reference TRBV7-9 and TRBJ2-7): DTGVSQNPRHKITKRGQNVTFRCDPISEHNRLYWYRQTLGQGPEFLTYFQNEAQLEKSRLLSDRFSAERPKGSFSTLEIQRTEQGDSAMYLCASSLMPSPTYEQYFGPGTRLTVT.

This sequence joins TRBV11-2 and TRBJ2-7; D gene ambiguous. CDR3 length: 12 amino acids. The V and J ends lost 4 bases and 7 bases respectively, with 11 bases between them. In germline, CDR1 is SGHAT, CDR2 FQNNGV. The chain's CDR3 is CASSSSVGEQYF. The CDR3 DNA reads TGTGCCAGCAGCTCGTCGGTTGGGGAGCAGTACTTC.

This clone was picked up a small number of times. V is TRBV6-5 and J is TRBJ1-5, with D possibly being TRBD1 (5 bases). The germline V gene encodes CDR1 MNHEY and CDR2 SVGAGI. Trimming shortened V by 6 bases and J by 4 bases, and 13 bases separated the two germline ends. CDR3 length equals 14 residues. The chain's CDR3 is CASSPGQANQPQHF. In nucleotides, the CDR3 is TGTGCCAGCAGCCCGGGGCAGGCAAATCAGCCCCAGCATTTT.

This clone is medium-sized in the sample. The V gene is TRBV11-2, the J gene TRBJ2-1; D is unclear. V was clipped by 5 bases and J by 8 bases, with 7 bases between them. The CDR3 covers 11 residues. CDR1 SGHAT and CDR2 FQNNGV come from the germline V gene. CDR3 sequence reads: CASSPLDEQFF. The DNA of the CDR3 is TGTGCCAGCAGCCCCCTCGATGAGCAGTTCTTC. Complete variable domain (other parts from reference TRBV11-2 and TRBJ2-1): EAGVAQSPRYKIIEKRQSVAFWCNPISGHATLYWYQQILGQGPKLLIQFQNNGVVDDSQLPKDRFSAERLKGVDSTLKIQPAKLEDSAVYLCASSPLDEQFFGPGTRLTVL.

This sequence joins TRBV7-6 and TRBJ2-7; D is perhaps TRBD2 (7 bases). Trimming stripped 5 bases from V and 3 bases from J, with 17 bases between. In germline, CDR1 is SGHVS, CDR2 FNYEAQ. CDR3 length: 15 residues. Here the CDR3 DNA reads TGTGCCAGCAGCGGCACGAGGGGGGGGATCTACGAGCAGTACTTC. As protein: CASSGTRGGIYEQYF.

This clone is labeled medium-sized (0.01 to 0.1%). The V and J genes are TRBV5-1 and TRBJ2-2; no clear D gene. The germline V gene has CDR1 SGHRS and CDR2 YFSETQ. V was pared by 0 bases and J by 6 bases, with 15 bases between. There are 16 residues in the CDR3. Here the CDR3 reads CASSLEGGQVPGELFF. The CDR3 coding sequence is TGCGCCAGCAGCTTGGAGGGTGGCCAAGTACCCGGGGAGCTGTTTTTT.

In this sample, this clone turned up a few times. The V gene is TRBV6-5, the J gene TRBJ1-2; D gene ambiguous. V dropped 5 bases and J dropped 7 bases, with 14 bases sitting between them. CDR1 and CDR2 from the germline V gene are MNHEY and SVGAGI. The CDR3 has 13 amino acids. CDR3 amino acids: CASSPPPILGYTF. CDR3 bases: TGTGCCAGCAGTCCGCCCCCTATTCTTGGCTACACCTTC.

This clone was picked up a small number of times. CDR3 in amino acids: CASSRDLLGETQYF. CDR3 sequence (DNA): TGTGCCAGCAGCAGGGACCTCCTGGGGGAGACCCAGTACTTC. V is TRBV7-3 and J is TRBJ2-5, with D perhaps TRBD1 or TRBD2 (5 bases each). V was trimmed by 5 bases and J by 5 bases, leaving 15 bases between them. Germline CDR1 reads SGHTA; CDR2 reads FQGTGA. This CDR3 has 14 amino acids.

The gene calls are TRBV5-8 and TRBJ2-3; either TRBD1 or TRBD2 may supply D (5 bases each). CDR1 is SGHTS and CDR2 is YDEGEE in the germline V gene. The CDR3 is made up of 14 amino acids. Trimming took 2 bases from V and 5 from J, leaving 12 bases between them. CDR3 region: CASSFEGMRDTQYF. CDR3 nucleotide sequence: TGTGCCAGCAGCTTTGAGGGGATGAGAGATACGCAGTATTTT.

V usage is TRBV25-1 and J usage is TRBJ2-7; weak D call: TRBD1 (6 bases). This CDR3 is built from 16 residues. The ends were cut back, 4 bases at V and 5 bases at J, with 21 bases in the middle. CDR1 and CDR2 (germline): MGHDK, SYGVNS. CDR3 in amino acids: CASSVGPGHSDHEQYF. CDR3 nucleotides: TGTGCCAGCAGTGTGGGCCCGGGACATTCGGATCACGAGCAGTACTTC.

The genes are TRBV18 and TRBJ1-3; the D gene is possibly TRBD1 (5 bases). The V end was cut by 4 bases, the J end by 0 bases, with 13 bases between. Germline assignment: CDR1 KGHSH and CDR2 LQKENI. This CDR3 is built from 16 residues. The CDR3 here is CASSLGTFSSGNTIYF. The CDR3 region has the DNA TGTGCCAGCTCACTTGGGACGTTCAGCTCTGGAAACACCATATATTTT.

The chain carries TRBV9 and TRBJ2-3; TRBD1 matches at 10 bases. Germline V gene sequence: CDR1 SGDLS, CDR2 YYNGEE. The CDR3 spans 16 residues. V was clipped by 0 bases and J by 2 bases; unmatched bases: 3. This chain's CDR3 is CASSVGQGAHTDTQYF. The CDR3 region has the DNA TGTGCCAGCAGCGTAGGACAGGGGGCCCACACAGATACGCAGTATTTT.

This chain links TRBV29-1 with TRBJ2-7; a possible D gene is TRBD1 (5 bases). Trimming removed 4 bases at V and 6 bases at J, with 16 bases between. CDR3 length: 13 amino acids. Germline CDR1 SQVTM, CDR2 ANQGSEA. CDR3 sequence: CSVVRGFMGEQYF. The CDR3 DNA follows: TGCAGCGTTGTAAGGGGATTTATGGGCGAGCAGTACTTC.

In the case of this clone: The junction shows a germline mismatch at one end, possibly a read error. CDR3 bases: TGTGCCATCAGTGCAGGGTACGAGCAGTACTTC. Its protein is CAISAGYEQYF. The chain employs TRBV6-1 and TRBJ2-7, with D possibly TRBD1 on 5 matching bases. The length of the CDR3 is 11 residues. Germline-derived CDR1 and CDR2 are MNHNS and SASEGT.

Only a few counts were recorded for this clone. The chain recombines TRBV9 with TRBJ1-2, with 11 bases aligning to TRBD1. The germline gives CDR1 SGDLS, CDR2 YYNGEE. This CDR3 region has 17 residues. Losses at the gene ends were 0 bases for V and 4 bases for J; bases not matched to a gene: 8. CDR3 protein: CASSVGGQGAHGYGYTF. The DNA for the CDR3 is TGTGCCAGCAGCGTAGGTGGACAGGGGGCGCACGGCTATGGCTACACCTTC.

V and J are TRBV5-6 and TRBJ1-3; 7 bases align to TRBD1. Germline CDR1 reads SGHDT; CDR2 reads YYEEEE. V dropped 4 bases and J dropped 4; count of bases not matched to a gene: 2. CDR3 length: 13 amino acids. This CDR3 reads CASSVTGGNTIYF. CDR3 nucleotides: TGTGCCAGCAGCGTGACAGGGGGAAACACCATATATTTT.

This chain links TRBV7-8 with TRBJ2-7; D is possibly TRBD1 (6 bases). V was pared by 8 bases and J by 4 bases, with 21 bases between. The germline V gene encodes CDR1 SGHVS and CDR2 FQNEAQ. The CDR3 is 15 amino acids. CDR3 sequence (DNA): TGTGCCAGCGGGAATCCTAGGGGGACGGTTTACGAGCAGTACTTC. Translation gives CASGNPRGTVYEQYF.

On this clone: The junction departs from germline at one end; a sequencing error may be responsible. For the CDR3, the DNA is TGTGCCAGCAGTGTTTCAGGGGGCTTTGCTGGCTACACCTTC. Protein: CASSVSGGFAGYTF. The rearrangement joins TRBV10-3 to TRBJ1-2; TRBD1 agrees at 8 bases. Germline CDR1 and CDR2: ENHRY and SYGVKD. CDR3 length: 14 amino acids.

This rearrangement joins TRBV7-2 to TRBJ2-5, with TRBD2 matching over 11 bases. Germline V gives CDR1 SGHTA, CDR2 FQGNSA. V was clipped by 5 bases and J by 7 bases; unmatched bases: 12. The CDR3 totals 16 residues. This CDR3 reads CASSARGLAGGGTQYF. CDR3 sequence (DNA): TGTGCCAGCAGCGCACGGGGGCTAGCGGGAGGAGGGACCCAGTACTTC.

V gene TRBV6-5 combines with J gene TRBJ2-4; D gene uncertain. In germline, CDR1 is MNHEY, CDR2 SVGAGI. Trimming took 2 bases from V and 3 from J, leaving 8 bases between them. The CDR3 spans 14 residues. In DNA form, the CDR3 reads TGTGCCAGCAGTTACAGGGTTGGCAAAAACATTCAGTACTTC. Protein product: CASSYRVGKNIQYF.

J is TRBJ2-5 and V is TRBV6-6; D remains unclear. Trimming left V 2 bases short and J 9 bases short, with 19 bases between. The CDR3 is 15 amino acids. Germline V gene data show CDR1 as MNHNY and CDR2 as SVGAGI (reference sequence). The CDR3 bases are TGTGCCAGCAGTTACCCCCAGGTTACAGTTCTGTCCCAGTACTTC. Translating gives CASSYPQVTVLSQYF.